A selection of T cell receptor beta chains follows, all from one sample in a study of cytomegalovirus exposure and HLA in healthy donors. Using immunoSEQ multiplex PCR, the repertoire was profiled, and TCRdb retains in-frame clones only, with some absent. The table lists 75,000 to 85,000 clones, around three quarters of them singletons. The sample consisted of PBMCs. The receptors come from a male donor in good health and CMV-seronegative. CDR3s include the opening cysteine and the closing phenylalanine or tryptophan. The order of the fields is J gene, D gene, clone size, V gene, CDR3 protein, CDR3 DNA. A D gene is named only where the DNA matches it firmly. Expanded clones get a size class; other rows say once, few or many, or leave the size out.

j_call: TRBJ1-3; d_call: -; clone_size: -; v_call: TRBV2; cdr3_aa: CASGGPLSDTIYF; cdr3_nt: TGTGCCAGCGGAGGGCCCCTCTCGGACACCATATATTTT
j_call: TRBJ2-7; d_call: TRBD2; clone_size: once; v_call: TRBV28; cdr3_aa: CASSFIVGSGSGYEQYF; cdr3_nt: TGTGCCAGCAGTTTTATCGTTGGGAGCGGGAGTGGTTACGAGCAGTACTTC
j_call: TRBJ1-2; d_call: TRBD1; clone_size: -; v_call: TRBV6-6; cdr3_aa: CASSSRTGNYGYTF; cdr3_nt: TGTGCCAGCAGTTCAAGGACAGGGAACTATGGCTACACCTTC
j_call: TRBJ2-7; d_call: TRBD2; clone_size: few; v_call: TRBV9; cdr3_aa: CASSEWASGNYEQYF; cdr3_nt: TGTGCCAGCAGCGAATGGGCTAGCGGGAACTACGAGCAGTACTTC
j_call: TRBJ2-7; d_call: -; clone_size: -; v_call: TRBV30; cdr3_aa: CAWSVGTLYGQYF; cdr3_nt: TGTGCCTGGAGTGTAGGGACTCTTTACGGGCAGTACTTC
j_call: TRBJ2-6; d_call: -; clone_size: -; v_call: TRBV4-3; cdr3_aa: CASSQEPRTPGANVLTF; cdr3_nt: TGCGCCAGCAGCCAAGAGCCCCGTACACCTGGGGCCAACGTCCTGACTTTC
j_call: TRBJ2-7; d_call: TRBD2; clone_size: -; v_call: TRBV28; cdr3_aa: CASSPLTSGILFSEQYF; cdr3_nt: TGTGCCAGCAGTCCCTTGACTAGCGGGATACTTTTCTCCGAGCAGTACTTC
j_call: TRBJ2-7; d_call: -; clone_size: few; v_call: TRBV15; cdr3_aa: CATSRGRGQASYEQYF; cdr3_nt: TGTGCCACCAGCAGAGGCCGCGGGCAGGCCTCCTACGAGCAGTACTTC
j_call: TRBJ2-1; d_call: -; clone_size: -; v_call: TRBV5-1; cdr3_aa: CASSLSSPNVNEQFF; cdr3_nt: TGCGCCAGCAGCTTGTCTAGCCCAAATGTCAATGAGCAGTTCTTC
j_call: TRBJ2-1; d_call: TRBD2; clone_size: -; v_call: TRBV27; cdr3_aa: CASSHPPRLAGNNEQFF; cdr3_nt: TGTGCCAGCAGTCACCCGCCCCGACTAGCGGGGAACAATGAGCAGTTCTTC
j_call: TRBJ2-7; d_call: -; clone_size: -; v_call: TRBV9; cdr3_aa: CASSAGQGQYYEQYF; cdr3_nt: TGTGCCAGCAGCGCCGGGCAGGGCCAATACTACGAGCAGTACTTC
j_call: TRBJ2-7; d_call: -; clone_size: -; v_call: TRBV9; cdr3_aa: CASSVGLTSYEQYF; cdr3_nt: TGTGCCAGCAGCGTAGGGTTAACATCCTACGAGCAGTACTTC
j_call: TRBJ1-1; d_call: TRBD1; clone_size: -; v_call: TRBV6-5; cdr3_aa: CASSYSTWTGDTEAFF; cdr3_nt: TGTGCCAGCAGTTACTCCACCTGGACAGGTGACACTGAAGCTTTCTTT
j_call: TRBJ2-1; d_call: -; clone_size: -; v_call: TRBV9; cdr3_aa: CASSVASVGAYNEQFF; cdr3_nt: TGTGCCAGCAGCGTAGCGAGCGTAGGGGCTTACAATGAGCAGTTCTTC
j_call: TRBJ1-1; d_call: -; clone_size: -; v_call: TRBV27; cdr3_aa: CASSSSSMNTEAFF; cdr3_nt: TGTGCCAGCAGTTCGAGCTCTATGAACACTGAAGCTTTCTTT
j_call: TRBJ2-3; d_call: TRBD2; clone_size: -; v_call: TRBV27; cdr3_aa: CASSTGRASGSGTDTQYF; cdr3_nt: TGTGCCAGCAGTACCGGTCGGGCTAGCGGGAGCGGCACAGATACGCAGTATTTT
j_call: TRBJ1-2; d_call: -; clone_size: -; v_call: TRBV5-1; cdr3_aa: CASSLAVLEGGYGYTF; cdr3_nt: TGCGCCAGCAGCTTGGCCGTTCTAGAGGGTGGCTATGGCTACACCTTC
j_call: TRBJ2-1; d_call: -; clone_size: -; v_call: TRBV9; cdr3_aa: CASSVAGDRYNEQFF; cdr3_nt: TGTGCCAGCAGCGTAGCGGGGGATCGTTACAATGAGCAGTTCTTC
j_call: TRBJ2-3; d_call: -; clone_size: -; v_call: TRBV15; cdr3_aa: CATSRDGRDTDTQYF; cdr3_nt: TGTGCCACCAGCAGAGACGGACGGGACACAGATACGCAGTATTTT
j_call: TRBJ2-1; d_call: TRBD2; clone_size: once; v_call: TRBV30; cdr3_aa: CAWSVAGNSYNEQFF; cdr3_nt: TGTGCCTGGAGTGTAGCGGGAAATTCCTACAATGAGCAGTTCTTC
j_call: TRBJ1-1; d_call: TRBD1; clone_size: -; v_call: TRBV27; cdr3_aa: CASSLGTENTEAFF; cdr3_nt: TGTGCCAGCAGTTTAGGGACAGAGAACACTGAAGCTTTCTTT
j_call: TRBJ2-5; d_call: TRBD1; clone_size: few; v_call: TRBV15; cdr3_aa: CATSRGPGQQETQYF; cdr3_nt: TGTGCCACCAGCAGAGGACCGGGACAGCAAGAGACCCAGTACTTC
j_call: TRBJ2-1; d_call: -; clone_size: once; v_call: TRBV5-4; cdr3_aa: CASSLYENNEQFF; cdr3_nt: TGTGCCAGCAGCTTGTACGAGAACAATGAGCAGTTCTTC
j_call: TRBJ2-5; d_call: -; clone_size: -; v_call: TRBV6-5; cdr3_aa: CASRTGTETQYF; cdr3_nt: TGTGCCAGCAGAACAGGGACGGAGACCCAGTACTTC
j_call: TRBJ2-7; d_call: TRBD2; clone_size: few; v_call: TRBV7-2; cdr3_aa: CASSFLGGLAGGIYEQYF; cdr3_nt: TGTGCCAGCAGCTTTTTAGGGGGACTAGCGGGGGGAATCTACGAGCAGTACTTC
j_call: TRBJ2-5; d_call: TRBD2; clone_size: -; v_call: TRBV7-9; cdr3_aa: CASSFSGGAQETQYF; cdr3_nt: TGTGCCAGCAGCTTCTCCGGGGGGGCTCAGGAGACCCAGTACTTC
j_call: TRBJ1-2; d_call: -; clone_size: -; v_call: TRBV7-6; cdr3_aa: CASSLARGGYGYTF; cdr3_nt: TGTGCCAGCAGCTTAGCGCGAGGGGGCTATGGCTACACCTTC
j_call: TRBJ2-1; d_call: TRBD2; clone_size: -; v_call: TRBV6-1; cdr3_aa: CASSEGASGFNEQFF; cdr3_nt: TGTGCCAGCAGTGAAGGGGCTAGCGGGTTCAATGAGCAGTTCTTC
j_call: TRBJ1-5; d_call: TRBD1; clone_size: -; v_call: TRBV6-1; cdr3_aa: CASRQGAGNQPQHF; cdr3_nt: TGTGCCAGCAGACAGGGGGCAGGAAATCAGCCCCAGCATTTT
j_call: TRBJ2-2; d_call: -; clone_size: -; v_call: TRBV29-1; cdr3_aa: CSVDTGELFF; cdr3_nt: TGCAGCGTCGACACCGGGGAGCTGTTTTTT
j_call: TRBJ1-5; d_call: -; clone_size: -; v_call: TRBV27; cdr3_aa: CASSPPGFNQPQHF; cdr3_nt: TGTGCCAGCAGTCCTCCCGGGTTCAATCAGCCCCAGCATTTT
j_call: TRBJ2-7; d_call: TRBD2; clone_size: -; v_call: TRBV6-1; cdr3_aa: CASSMGGGSEQYF; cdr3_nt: TGTGCCAGCTCGATGGGGGGGGGAAGCGAGCAGTACTTC
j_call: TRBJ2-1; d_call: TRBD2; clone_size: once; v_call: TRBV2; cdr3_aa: CASMTSGSLDEQFF; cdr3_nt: TGTGCCAGCATGACTAGCGGGAGTTTGGATGAGCAGTTCTTC
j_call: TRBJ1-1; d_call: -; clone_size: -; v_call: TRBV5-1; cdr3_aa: CASSLGGQSATEAFF; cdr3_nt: TGCGCCAGCAGCTTGGGGGGACAATCGGCAACTGAAGCTTTCTTT
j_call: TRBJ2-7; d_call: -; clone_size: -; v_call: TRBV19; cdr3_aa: CASSMLAGKGEQYF; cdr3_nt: TGTGCCAGTAGTATGTTGGCAGGTAAAGGCGAGCAGTACTTC
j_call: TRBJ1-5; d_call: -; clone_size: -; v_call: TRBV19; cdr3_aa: CASSPPNSNQPQHF; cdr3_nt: TGTGCCAGTAGTCCACCTAATAGCAATCAGCCCCAGCATTTT
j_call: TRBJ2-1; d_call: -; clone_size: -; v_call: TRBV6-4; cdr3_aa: CASSDSDASSYNEQFF; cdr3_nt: TGTGCCAGCAGTGACTCTGATGCTAGCTCCTACAATGAGCAGTTCTTC
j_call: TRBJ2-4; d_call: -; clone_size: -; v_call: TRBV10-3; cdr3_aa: CAISVQGDYIQYF; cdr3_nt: TGTGCCATCAGTGTTCAGGGGGACTACATTCAGTACTTC
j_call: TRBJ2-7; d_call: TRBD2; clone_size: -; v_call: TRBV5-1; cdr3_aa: CASSLDGGACEQYF; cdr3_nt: TGCGCCAGCAGCTTGGACGGGGGGGCATGCGAGCAGTACTTC
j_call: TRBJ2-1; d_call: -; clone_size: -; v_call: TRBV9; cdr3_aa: CASSAKSGGSYNEQFF; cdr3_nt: TGTGCCAGCAGCGCAAAGAGCGGCGGCTCCTACAATGAGCAGTTCTTC
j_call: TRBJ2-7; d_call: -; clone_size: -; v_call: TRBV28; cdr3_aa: CASTGTAVGYEQYF; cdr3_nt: TGTGCCAGCACAGGGACTGCGGTTGGCTACGAGCAGTACTTC
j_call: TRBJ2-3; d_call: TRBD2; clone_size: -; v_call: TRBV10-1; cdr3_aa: CAEAGGPDTQYF; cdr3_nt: TGCGCCGAGGCGGGGGGGCCAGATACGCAGTATTTT
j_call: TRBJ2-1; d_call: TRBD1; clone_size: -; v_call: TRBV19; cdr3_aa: CASRRTGGGGAEQFF; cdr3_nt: TGTGCCAGTAGACGGACAGGGGGCGGGGGGGCTGAGCAGTTCTTC
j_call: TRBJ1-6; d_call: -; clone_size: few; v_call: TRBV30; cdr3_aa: CAWSAGAENSPLNF; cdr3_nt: TGTGCCTGGAGTGCTGGAGCCGAAAATTCACCCCTCAACTTT
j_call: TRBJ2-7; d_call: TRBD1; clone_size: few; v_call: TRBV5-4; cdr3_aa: CASSSGTGVYEQYF; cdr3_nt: TGTGCCAGCAGCTCGGGGACAGGGGTCTACGAGCAGTACTTC
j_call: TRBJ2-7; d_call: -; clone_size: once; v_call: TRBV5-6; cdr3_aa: CASSLAGGSYEQYF; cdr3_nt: TGTGCCAGCAGCTTGGCAGGGGGGTCCTACGAGCAGTACTTC